This TCR beta chain was sequenced in a study of blood T cell repertoires in COVID-19. Study as a whole: From T cells, B-cell-depleted T cells, or PBMCs came the material, which was cDNA or gDNA.

With 4 bases clipped from V and 2 bases from J, the junction kept 11 bases outside the gene matches. CDR1 SGDLS and CDR2 YYNGEE come from the germline V gene. The CDR3 consists of 17 residues. Produced via immunoSEQ multiplex PCR; TCRdb's table is partial and in-frame only. Altogether hundreds of thousands of clones are present, roughly 88% being singletons, with the ten largest covering about 9.8%. The sample taken for sequencing was peripheral blood. V is TRBV9 and J is TRBJ2-2; 7 nucleotides match TRBD1. This TCR derives from a man aged 18 to 29 with active or convalescent COVID-19. For the CDR3, the DNA is TGTGCCAGCAGCAACCCTAGAGGGACAGCTAACACCGGGGAGCTGTTTTTT. Amino acid sequence: CASSNPRGTANTGELFF.